A single sample gave rise to the 13 T cell receptor beta chains below, sequenced in a study of cytomegalovirus exposure and HLA in healthy donors. Use of 60 Vbeta and 13 Jbeta primers characterized the PCR. TCRdb's table, derived via immunoSEQ multiplex PCR, lists solely in-frame clones and lacks some. The repertoire holds 100,000 to 150,000 clones, 77% seen once, with roughly 13% in the top ten. The sequencing input was PBMCs. All receptors derive from a middle-aged woman in good health and CMV-seropositive.

The chain recombines TRBV28 with TRBJ2-7, with D tentatively TRBD2 (6 bases). The CDR3 sequence is 16 residues long. The germline V gene encodes CDR1 MDHEN and CDR2 SYDVKM. V dropped 7 bases and J dropped 0 bases, with 19 bases sitting between them. The CDR3 is CASIQGGDWGSYEQYF. The CDR3 DNA follows: TGTGCCAGCATCCAAGGAGGGGATTGGGGCTCCTACGAGCAGTACTTC.

This clone came up once. This chain uses TRBV10-2 with TRBJ2-1; 9 nucleotides match TRBD2. This CDR3 has 14 residues. After removal of 5 bases from V and 3 bases from J, the junction contained 2 bases not matched to a gene. From germline, CDR1 is WSHSY and CDR2 SAAADI. CDR3 amino acids: CASSPSGIYNEQFF. The CDR3 nucleotides read TGCGCCAGCAGTCCTAGCGGGATCTACAATGAGCAGTTCTTC.

In this sample, this clone turned up a few times. The chain employs TRBV28 and TRBJ1-4, with D possibly TRBD1 on 5 matching bases. The CDR3 totals 14 residues. Germline V gives CDR1 MDHEN, CDR2 SYDVKM. Trimming pared 2 bases from V and 6 bases from J, leaving 10 bases between. CDR3 residues: CASSLQGLDEKLFF. The DNA of the CDR3 is TGTGCCAGCAGTTTACAGGGACTTGATGAAAAACTGTTTTTT.

This chain uses TRBV7-9 with TRBJ1-5; weak D call: TRBD1 (5 bases). Trimming stripped 3 bases from V and 7 bases from J, with 13 bases between. This CDR3 spans 14 amino acids. Germline CDR1 SEHNR, CDR2 FQNEAQ (reference sequence). The CDR3 here is CASSLAQEGQPQHF. The CDR3 nucleotides read TGTGCCAGCAGCTTGGCACAGGAGGGGCAGCCCCAGCATTTT.

V gene TRBV10-3 combines with J gene TRBJ2-3; TRBD2 might be the D (6 bases). The CDR3 consists of 15 residues. Germline CDR1 reads ENHRY; CDR2 reads SYGVKD. V lost 7 bases and J 0 bases, leaving 14 bases between the germline ends. The CDR3: CAIKGTSYSTDTQYF. The CDR3 region has the DNA TGTGCCATCAAGGGGACTTCGTATAGCACAGATACGCAGTATTTT.

The genes are TRBV7-9 and TRBJ2-7, with a weak D call TRBD2 (5 bases). Trimming cost V 5 bases and J 7 bases, with 15 bases left between them. CDR1 is SEHNR, CDR2 FQNEAQ, per germline (reference sequence). The CDR3 consists of 13 residues. DNA for the CDR3: TGTGCCAGCAGCCTGGTTGGGAGTTGGGAGCAGTACTTC. It encodes CASSLVGSWEQYF.

The chain uses TRBV30 and TRBJ2-2, with 9 bases aligning to TRBD2. V was clipped by 2 bases and J by 6 bases; unmatched bases: 7. The CDR3 is made up of 15 amino acids. Germline V gene data show CDR1 as GTSNPN and CDR2 as SVGIG (reference sequence). The CDR3 sequence is CAWSSLAGMAGELFF. The DNA for the CDR3 is TGTGCCTGGAGTTCGCTAGCGGGAATGGCCGGGGAGCTGTTTTTT.

This rearrangement joins TRBV7-8 to TRBJ1-2; TRBD1 might be the D (6 bases). The CDR3 totals 15 residues. Deletions cut 5 bases from V and 8 bases from J, with 21 bases between. Germline CDR1 SGHVS, CDR2 FQNEAQ. The CDR3 sequence: CASSAPPGQASGYTF. As DNA, the CDR3 is TGTGCCAGCAGCGCACCGCCGGGACAAGCCTCCGGCTACACCTTC.

CDR3 coding DNA: TGTGCCAGCAGTCTAATCACTAGTGGCGAGCAGTACTTC. Its protein is CASSLITSGEQYF. The gene calls are TRBV27 and TRBJ2-7; D perhaps matches TRBD2 (5 bases). The germline CDR1 and CDR2 sequences are MNHEY and SMNVEV (reference sequence). V lost 5 bases, J lost 6 bases, and 14 bases lay in between. The CDR3 totals 13 residues.

This rearrangement joins TRBV30 to TRBJ1-5, with D perhaps TRBD1 (5 bases). The CDR3 has 13 residues. Trimming removed 3 bases at V and 4 bases at J, with 10 bases between. Germline V gives CDR1 GTSNPN, CDR2 SVGIG (reference sequence). DNA for the CDR3: TGTGCCTGGAGGGGGGGTTCAAATCAGCCCCAGCATTTT. This encodes CAWRGGSNQPQHF.

The V gene is TRBV15, the J gene TRBJ2-2; a weak D match, TRBD1 (6 bases). The germline gives CDR1 LNHNV, CDR2 YYDKDF (reference sequence). The CDR3 sequence is 17 residues long. The V end was cut by 0 bases, the J end by 4 bases, with 15 bases between. The CDR3 sequence is CATSRDIGGGGTGELFF. The CDR3 DNA reads as TGTGCCACCAGCAGAGATATTGGGGGCGGCGGCACCGGGGAGCTGTTTTTT.

V is TRBV18 and J is TRBJ2-2; D is uncertain. The CDR3 length is 13 residues. The germline V gene encodes CDR1 KGHSH and CDR2 LQKENI. Trimming stripped 0 bases from V and 5 bases from J, with 4 bases between. The CDR3 loop is CASSPPSTGELFF. The CDR3 coding sequence is TGTGCCAGCTCACCACCTTCAACCGGGGAGCTGTTTTTT. The whole variable domain, filled in from reference TRBV18 and TRBJ2-2, reads NAGVMQNPRHLVRRRGQEARLRCSPMKGHSHVYWYRQLPEEGLKFMVYLQKENIIDESGMPKERFSAEFPKEGPSILRIQQVVRGDSAAYFCASSPPSTGELFFGEGSRLTVL.

This rearrangement joins TRBV25-1 to TRBJ1-3; D is perhaps TRBD1 (5 bases). The V and J ends lost 1 base and 8 bases respectively, with 12 bases between them. The CDR3 is 14 amino acids. CDR1 and CDR2 from the germline V gene are MGHDK and SYGVNS. In DNA form, the CDR3 reads TGTGCCAGCAGTGAATCAGGGCCCGAGGACACCATATATTTT. Translating gives CASSESGPEDTIYF.